One sample yielded the 24 T cell receptor beta chains listed below, sequenced in a study of T cell repertoires in cytomegalovirus infection. No cognate antigen is known for these TCRs. TCRdb re-analysed the reads in MiXCR, keeping a single row per CDR3 protein. The sample includes roughly 730,000 distinct CDR3 sequences, about 33% of them seen just once. The sequences come from cultured PBMCs, collected from culture after CMV antigen stimulation. These TCRs come from a human donor in good health (CMV status not recorded). Some clones in this sample may be carry-over from other donors' samples.

The chain combines TRBV18 with TRBJ1-1, with 8 bases matching TRBD1. The CDR3 extends over 14 amino acids. With V trimmed by 3 bases and J by 6 bases, 6 bases remained unmatched. The germline gives CDR1 KGHSH, CDR2 LQKENI. CDR3: CASSPVDRVPEAFF. DNA for the CDR3: TGTGCCAGCTCACCGGTGGACAGGGTTCCTGAAGCTTTCTTT.

This clonotype was counted a few times. The V gene is TRBV19, the J gene TRBJ1-1; the match to TRBD1 covers 7 bases. The CDR3 sequence is 13 residues long. CDR1 and CDR2 (germline): LNHDA, SQIVND (reference sequence). V was clipped by 7 bases and J by 5 bases; unmatched bases: 7. CDR3 nucleotide sequence: TGTGCCAGTATTGGCGGGACAGTGACTGAAGCTTTCTTT. It specifies CASIGGTVTEAFF.

The V call is TRBV19, the J call TRBJ2-2; possible D gene TRBD2, 6 bases. CDR3 size: 18 residues. Germline CDR1 reads LNHDA; CDR2 reads SQIVND (reference sequence). Trimming took 7 bases from V and 7 from J, leaving 28 bases between them. The DNA of the CDR3 is TGTGCCAGTACCGGGGGTTTTTGGGACCGTACAGCCAACGGGGAGCTGTTTTTT. As protein: CASTGGFWDRTANGELFF.

As for this clonotype: A single base separates this from a much larger clone, so it may be a read error. The rearrangement uses TRBV7-2 and TRBJ1-6; 7 bases line up with TRBD1. The CDR3 covers 14 residues. The V segment lost 4 bases and the J segment 10 bases; nucleotides outside the gene matches: 7. Germline V gene data show CDR1 as SGHTA and CDR2 as FQGNSA. The DNA for the CDR3 is TGTGCCAGCAGCTCCGGGACAGTCGAATCACCCCTCCACTTT. It codes for CASSSGTVESPLHF. The full variable domain, with the rest looked up from reference TRBV7-2 and TRBJ1-6, is GAGVSQSPSNKVTEKGKDVELRCDPISGHTALYWYRQSLGQGLEFLIYFQGNSAPDKSGLPSDRFSAERTGGSVSTLTIQRTQQEDSAVYLCASSSGTVESPLHFGNGTRLTVT.

This clonotype was detected many times. This rearrangement joins TRBV7-2 to TRBJ1-1, with a possible D match to TRBD1 (5 bases). Germline V gives CDR1 SGHTA, CDR2 FQGNSA. The CDR3 is 17 residues long. V lost 1 base and J lost 6, with 21 bases in between. The CDR3 region is CASSLVPPYSGMSEAFF. In DNA form, the CDR3 reads TGTGCCAGCAGCTTAGTCCCCCCGTATTCAGGGATGTCTGAAGCTTTCTTT. The complete variable domain, with remaining parts taken from reference TRBV7-2 and TRBJ1-1, reads GAGVSQSPSNKVTEKGKDVELRCDPISGHTALYWYRQSLGQGLEFLIYFQGNSAPDKSGLPSDRFSAERTGGSVSTLTIQRTQQEDSAVYLCASSLVPPYSGMSEAFFGQGTRLTVV.

This clonotype has more than one count but fewer than ten. The chain couples TRBV20-1 to TRBJ1-6, with D possibly being TRBD1 (6 bases). Trimming cost V 5 bases and J 10 bases, with 18 bases left between them. The germline gives CDR1 DFQATT, CDR2 SNEGSKA (reference sequence). CDR3 size: 14 residues. The CDR3 DNA follows: TGCAGTGCTGGGGGGGCCAGGGTAGAGTCACCCCTCCACTTT. Its translation is CSAGGARVESPLHF.

The chain uses TRBV4-3 and TRBJ1-5, with D uncertain. Trimming removed 1 base at V and 0 bases at J, with 7 bases between. Germline assignment: CDR1 LGHNA and CDR2 YSLEER. CDR3 length: 15 residues. CDR3 sequence: CASSQGRYSNQPQHF. The CDR3, as DNA: TGCGCCAGCAGCCAAGGGAGGTATAGCAATCAGCCCCAGCATTTT.

CDR3 sequence: CASSLDHWNTEAFF. In DNA, the CDR3 is TGTGCCAGCAGTTTAGACCACTGGAACACTGAAGCTTTCTTT. The V call is TRBV12-3 or TRBV12-4, the J call TRBJ1-1; no clear D. V dropped 1 base and J dropped 1 base, with 7 bases sitting between them. This CDR3 contains 14 residues.

The chain joins TRBV27 to TRBJ1-1, with D uncertain. Trimming removed 10 bases at V and 1 base at J, with 16 bases between. Germline V gene sequence: CDR1 MNHEY, CDR2 SMNVEV (reference sequence). This CDR3 contains 14 residues. The CDR3 loop is CATATGIANTEAFF. In DNA, the CDR3 is TGTGCCACCGCCACCGGGATAGCGAACACTGAAGCTTTCTTT.

This clonotype was seen only a few times. The chain recombines TRBV6-1 with TRBJ2-3; perhaps TRBD1 as D (5 bases). Germline values: CDR1 MNHNS, CDR2 SASEGT. The germline V and J ends were trimmed by 2 bases and 6 bases, with 18 bases remaining between them. There are 16 residues in the CDR3. Written as DNA, the CDR3 is TGTGCCAGCAGTGAAATCACAGGTCACGCCACGGATACGCAGTATTTT. It yields the protein CASSEITGHATDTQYF.

This clonotype has more than one count but fewer than ten. The chain uses TRBV7-9 and TRBJ2-7; the D gene could be TRBD1 or TRBD2 (5 bases each). Germline V lookup: CDR1 SEHNR, CDR2 FQNEAQ (reference sequence). This CDR3 contains 15 residues. V dropped 5 bases and J dropped 0 bases, with 14 bases sitting between them. CDR3 coding DNA: TGTGCCAGCAGCCCGCCTGGGACCGTCTCCTACGAGCAGTACTTC. Protein product: CASSPPGTVSYEQYF.

The chain uses TRBV4-3 and TRBJ2-5, with 7 bases lining up with TRBD2. The CDR3 sequence is 17 residues long. After removal of 0 bases from V and 5 bases from J, the junction contained 12 bases not matched to a gene. The V gene's germline CDR1 is LGHNA and CDR2 YSLEER. The CDR3 sequence: CASSQDSAAGARETQYF. In nucleotides, the CDR3 is TGCGCCAGCAGCCAAGATAGCGCTGCGGGAGCGAGGGAGACCCAGTACTTC.

This rearrangement joins TRBV27 to TRBJ1-5, with 7 nucleotides matching TRBD1. V shed 1 base and J 10 bases; nucleotides not matched to a gene: 10. The CDR3 runs 15 residues. In germline, CDR1 is MNHEY, CDR2 SMNVEV (reference sequence). CDR3 region: CASSLWAGGSLPQHF. In DNA, the CDR3 is TGTGCCAGCAGTTTATGGGCAGGGGGGTCGCTTCCCCAGCATTTT.

About this clonotype: A far larger clone is one nucleotide away, so this likely arose from a read error. This chain connects TRBV12-3 or TRBV12-4 to TRBJ1-5, with TRBD1 matching over 11 bases. The CDR3 contains 14 residues. With V trimmed by 6 bases and J by 6 bases, 4 bases remained unmatched. The CDR3, as DNA: TGTGCCAGCAGCCGGACAGGGGGCAGTCAGCCCCAGCATTTT. Translated, it gives CASSRTGGSQPQHF.

This clonotype has a handful of counts. The CDR3 here is CASSLGAGMYIQYF. CDR3 in DNA: TGTGCCAGCAGCTTAGGGGCAGGGATGTACATTCAGTACTTC. The V gene is TRBV7-2, the J gene TRBJ2-4, with TRBD1 as a possible D gene (5 bases). Germline V gene data show CDR1 as SGHTA and CDR2 as FQGNSA. The CDR3 sequence is 14 residues long. The V gene lost 1 base and the J gene lost 8 bases, with 12 bases spanning the gap. Full variable domain (outside the CDR3, taken from reference TRBV7-2 and TRBJ2-4): GAGVSQSPSNKVTEKGKDVELRCDPISGHTALYWYRQSLGQGLEFLIYFQGNSAPDKSGLPSDRFSAERTGGSVSTLTIQRTQQEDSAVYLCASSLGAGMYIQYFGAGTRLSVL.

This clonotype was counted only a few times. V usage is TRBV10-3 and J usage is TRBJ2-7; D gene uncertain. This CDR3 spans 11 amino acids. Looked up from germline, CDR1 is ENHRY and CDR2 is SYGVKD. Trimming took 6 bases from V and 2 from J, leaving 5 bases between them. CDR3 residues: CAIRGTYEQYF. Written as DNA, the CDR3 is TGTGCCATCAGAGGAACCTACGAGCAGTACTTC.

The V and J genes are TRBV7-2 and TRBJ1-1; 7 bases line up with TRBD1. CDR1 and CDR2 (germline): SGHTA, FQGNSA. The CDR3 runs to 16 residues. V lost 2 bases to trimming and J lost 1 base; unmatched junction nucleotides: 7. As DNA, the CDR3 is TGTGCCAGCAGCTTACCCTACAGGGGACGGAACACTGAAGCTTTCTTT. This encodes CASSLPYRGRNTEAFF.

This clonotype came up once. The chain links TRBV27 to TRBJ2-1; 7 bases are a match to TRBD2. The ends lost 8 bases at V and 0 bases at J; junction bases unmatched: 10. Germline assignment: CDR1 MNHEY and CDR2 SMNVEV (reference sequence). The CDR3 totals 16 residues. The DNA of the CDR3 is TGTGCCAGCCGCGGCTCCGGGACTAACTCCTACAATGAGCAGTTCTTC. This translates into CASRGSGTNSYNEQFF.

This clonotype was detected a few times. The chain has TRBV5-6 and TRBJ2-3; D may be TRBD1 or TRBD2 (5 bases each). Germline CDR1 reads SGHDT; CDR2 reads YYEEEE. V was trimmed by 2 bases and J by 6 bases, leaving 19 bases between them. This CDR3 spans 16 amino acids. This CDR3 reads CASSFSRDRPGDTQYF. CDR3 sequence (DNA): TGTGCCAGCAGCTTTTCTAGGGACCGACCAGGGGATACGCAGTATTTT.

With regard to this clonotype: One end of the junction is discordant with germline, which a read error may explain. The chain is built from TRBV6-6 and TRBJ2-5; D may match TRBD1 or TRBD2 (5 bases each). The CDR3 is 15 amino acids. Germline CDR1 and CDR2: MNHNY and SVGAGI (reference sequence). The CDR3 here is CPSSTHSGTPETQYF. CDR3 bases: TGTCCCAGCAGTACACACTCCGGGACCCCCGAGACCCAGTACTTC.

This clonotype was counted a single time. The chain couples TRBV27 to TRBJ1-5; tentatively, D is TRBD1 (5 bases). There are 15 residues in the CDR3. V lost 5 bases and J lost 7, with 18 bases in between. Germline V CDR1 and CDR2: MNHEY, SMNVEV (reference sequence). The CDR3 bases are TGTGCCAGCAGTGCATGGGGGGGGAAGGACCAGCCCCAGCATTTT. Protein sequence: CASSAWGGKDQPQHF.

This clonotype occurred a few times. The J gene is TRBJ2-1, the V gene TRBV2, with D maybe TRBD1 (6 bases). The CDR3 sequence is 15 residues long. Trimming took 6 bases from V and 7 from J, leaving 19 bases between them. Per germline, CDR1 SNHLY and CDR2 FYNNEI. The CDR3 loop reads CASSATGSVVNEQFF. As DNA, the CDR3 is TGTGCCAGCAGCGCTACAGGGTCCGTCGTGAATGAGCAGTTCTTC. Full variable domain (remainder filled in from reference TRBV2 and TRBJ2-1): EPEVTQTPSHQVTQMGQEVILRCVPISNHLYFYWYRQILGQKVEFLVSFYNNEISEKSEIFDDQFSVERPDGSNFTLKIRSTKLEDSAMYFCASSATGSVVNEQFFGPGTRLTVL.

This clonotype was seen repeatedly, ten times or more. The V call is TRBV7-2, the J call TRBJ1-6; unclear D gene. CDR1 and CDR2 from the germline V gene are SGHTA and FQGNSA. The CDR3 length is 13 residues. Between the trimmed V and J ends, which lost 5 bases and 15 bases, there was a span of 17 bases. DNA of the CDR3: TGTGCCAGCAGCCCCGGATTGGCCAGTAGCCTCCACTTT. It translates to CASSPGLASSLHF.

This clonotype was counted a few times. The gene calls are TRBV29-1 and TRBJ2-7, with D perhaps assigned TRBD1 or TRBD2 (6 bases each). The CDR3 runs to 12 residues. Looked up from germline, CDR1 is SQVTM and CDR2 is ANQGSEA. Trimming left V 7 bases short and J 2 bases short, with 12 bases between. The CDR3 bases are TGCAGCGGTGGAGGGGGAACCTACGAGCAGTACTTC. Amino acid sequence: CSGGGGTYEQYF.